This T cell receptor (beta chain) emerged from a study of T cell changes during pregnancy in multiple sclerosis. Trimming removed 3 bases from V and 10 bases from J, with 22 bases in between. This CDR3 has 17 residues. In germline, CDR1 is ENHRY, CDR2 SYGVKD. Assay: immunoSEQ multiplex PCR; the TCRdb copy retains only in-frame clones and omits some. The table shows tens of thousands of clones, with 93% occurring only once. The input for sequencing was peripheral blood, taken in the second trimester of pregnancy. The sequence was collected from a female donor with multiple sclerosis, enrolled in a pregnancy study. The gene calls are TRBV10-3 and TRBJ1-6, with D possibly matching TRBD1 (6 bases). The CDR3 loop is CAISDLRQDSDRSPLHF. The CDR3 bases are TGTGCCATCAGTGACTTGAGACAGGACTCGGATCGGTCACCCCTCCACTTT.